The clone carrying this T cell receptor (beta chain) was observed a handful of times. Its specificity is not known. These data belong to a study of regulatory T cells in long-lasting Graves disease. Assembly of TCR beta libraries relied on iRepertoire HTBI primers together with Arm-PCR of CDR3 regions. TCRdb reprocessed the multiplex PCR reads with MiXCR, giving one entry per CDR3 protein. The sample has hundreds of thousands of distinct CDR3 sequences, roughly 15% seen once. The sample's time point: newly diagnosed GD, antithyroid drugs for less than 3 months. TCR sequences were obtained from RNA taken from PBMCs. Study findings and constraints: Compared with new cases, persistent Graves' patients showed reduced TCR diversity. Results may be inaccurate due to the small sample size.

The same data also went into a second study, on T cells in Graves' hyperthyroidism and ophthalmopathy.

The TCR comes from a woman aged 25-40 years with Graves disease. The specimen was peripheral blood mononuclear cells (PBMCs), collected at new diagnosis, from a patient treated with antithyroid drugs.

CDR3 sequence: CSGRGVYNEQFF. As DNA, the CDR3 is TGCAGTGGGAGGGGGGTGTACAATGAGCAGTTCTTC. V and J are TRBV20-1 and TRBJ2-1; D is possibly TRBD1 or TRBD2 (6 bases each). V was shortened by 7 bases and J by 4 bases, with 11 bases between the two germline ends. The CDR3 is 12 amino acids. In germline, CDR1 is DFQATT, CDR2 SNEGSKA (reference sequence).